This TCR beta chain was sequenced for a study of blood T cell repertoires in COVID-19. All enrollees were about 18 to 89 years old and from 25 or so US areas. Assay: immunoSEQ multiplex PCR; the TCRdb copy retains only in-frame clones and omits some. The data show over 200,000 clones, 86% seen once. This TCR was sampled from a man younger than 35 who had recovered from COVID-19. Sequenced sample: PBMCs or T cells enriched from blood (not recorded which).

The DNA of the CDR3 is TGTGCCAGCAGCTTTTCCGGGGACACTGAAGCTTTCTTT. Translation gives CASSFSGDTEAFF. The chain recombines TRBV11-3 with TRBJ1-1; the D is unclear. Looked up from germline, CDR1 is SGHNT and CDR2 is YENEEA. V shed 3 bases and J shed 3 bases, with 8 bases lying between them. There are 13 residues in the CDR3.